This TCR beta chain appears in the sequencing data of a study of blood T cell repertoires in COVID-19. TCRdb's table, derived via immunoSEQ multiplex PCR, lists solely in-frame clones and lacks some. The sample has 240,000 or so clones, around 86% seen once. The sequence was collected from a woman in her forties or fifties who had recovered from COVID-19. Sequencing input: PBMCs or T cells enriched from blood (not recorded which).

The CDR3 DNA follows: TGTGCCAGTAGAGGCAGGGGGTTGGGATATGGCTACACCTTC. Translated, it gives CASRGRGLGYGYTF. The chain carries TRBV28 and TRBJ1-2, with TRBD1 identical over 7 bases. Losses at the gene ends were 9 bases for V and 5 bases for J; bases not matched to a gene: 12. Germline V CDR1 and CDR2: MDHEN, SYDVKM. The CDR3 is 14 amino acids.